The present T cell receptor (beta chain) was sequenced within a study of T cell changes during pregnancy in multiple sclerosis. Profiled with immunoSEQ multiplex PCR; TCRdb holds only in-frame clones, not every one. This table holds roughly 50,000 clones, about 92% found once. Germline loops: CDR1 LNHDA, CDR2 SQIVND (reference sequence). The CDR3 totals 14 residues. The V end was cut by 0 bases, the J end by 4 bases, with 10 bases between. The genes are TRBV19 and TRBJ2-7; D is unclear. The starting material was CD4+ T cells from peripheral blood mononuclear cells, obtained in the third trimester of pregnancy. The receptor was isolated from a female donor with multiple sclerosis, enrolled in a pregnancy study. The CDR3 DNA reads as TGTGCCAGTAGTATAGATACTGGTCCGTACGAGCAGTACTTC. It codes for CASSIDTGPYEQYF.